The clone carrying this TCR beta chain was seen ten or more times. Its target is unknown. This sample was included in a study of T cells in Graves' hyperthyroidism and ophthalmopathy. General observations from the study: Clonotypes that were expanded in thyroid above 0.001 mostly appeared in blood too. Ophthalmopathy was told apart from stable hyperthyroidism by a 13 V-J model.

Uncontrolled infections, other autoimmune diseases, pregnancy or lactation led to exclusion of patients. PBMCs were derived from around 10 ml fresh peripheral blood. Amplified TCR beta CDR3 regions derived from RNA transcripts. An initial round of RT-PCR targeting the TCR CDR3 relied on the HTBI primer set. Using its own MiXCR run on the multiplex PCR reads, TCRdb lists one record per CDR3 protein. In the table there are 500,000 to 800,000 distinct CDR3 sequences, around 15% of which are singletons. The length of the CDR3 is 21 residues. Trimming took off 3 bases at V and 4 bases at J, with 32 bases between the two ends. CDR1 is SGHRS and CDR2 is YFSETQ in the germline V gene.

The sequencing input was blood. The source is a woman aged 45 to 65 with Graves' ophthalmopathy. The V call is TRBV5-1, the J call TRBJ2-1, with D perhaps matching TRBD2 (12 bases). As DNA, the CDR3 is TGCGCCAGCAGCTCCGGACAGGGGGCTTTACTAGCGGGAGGAAATTACAATGAGCAGTTCTTC. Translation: CASSSGQGALLAGGNYNEQFF. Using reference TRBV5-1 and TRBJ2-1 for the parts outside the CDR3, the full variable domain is KAGVTQTPRYLIKTRGQQVTLSCSPISGHRSVSWYQQTPGQGLQFLFEYFSETQRNKGNFPGRFSGRQFSNSRSEMNVSTLELGDSALYLCASSSGQGALLAGGNYNEQFFGPGTRLTVL.